The 17 T cell receptor beta chains below were found in one sample sequenced in a study of vaccination and CD4 T cells after COVID-19. These TCRs are of unknown antigen specificity. The Oncomine TCR Beta short-read assay generated sequence data from the DNA of cultured CD4+ T cells. TCRdb re-analysed the PCR reads in MiXCR, keeping a single row per CDR3 protein. The profile covers over 3,500 distinct CDR3 sequences, with about 20% appearing a single time and 50% to 55% taken by the ten largest. Treatment indicated: roughly ten-day PBMC culture with coronavirus spike peptide pools or control peptides (ViraFEST assay). Sequences were derived from CD4+ T cells from blood, cultured in vitro, sampled after SARS-CoV-2 vaccination. Receptor source: a human donor who had recovered from COVID-19.

By share, this clonotype counts as medium-sized (0.01 to 0.1%). V usage is TRBV6-1 and J usage is TRBJ2-7; D might be TRBD2 (7 bases). Trimming removed 2 bases from V and 0 bases from J, with 11 bases in between. Germline V lookup: CDR1 MNHNS, CDR2 SASEGT. The CDR3 has 15 residues. The DNA for the CDR3 is TGTGCCAGCAGTGAAATGGGGGGGCCCTCCTACGAGCAGTACTTC. It is translated as CASSEMGGPSYEQYF.

This sequence joins TRBV24-1 and TRBJ2-1, with D possibly matching TRBD2 (5 bases). This CDR3 spans 14 amino acids. V was shortened by 4 bases and J by 7 bases, with 13 bases between the two germline ends. Per the germline V gene, CDR1 is KGHDR and CDR2 is SFDVKD. CDR3 amino acids: CATSDPVRGNEQFF. The CDR3 DNA is TGTGCCACCAGTGACCCCGTACGGGGTAATGAGCAGTTCTTC.

This clonotype is termed medium-sized (0.01 to 0.1%). This chain uses TRBV7-9 with TRBJ2-3; 7 bases line up with TRBD1. Germline V gene data show CDR1 as SEHNR and CDR2 as FQNEAQ (reference sequence). V lost 5 bases and J lost 2; bases outside the gene matches: 7. The CDR3 is 15 amino acids. CDR3 bases: TGTGCCAGCAGCCATGGACAGGAGGTCACAGATACGCAGTATTTT. It specifies CASSHGQEVTDTQYF.

By sample share, this clonotype is medium-sized. Written as DNA, the CDR3 is TGCAGTGCAAAGACACCTCAAGAGACCCAGTACTTC. Its protein is CSAKTPQETQYF. V is TRBV20-1 and J is TRBJ2-5; no firm D call. The CDR3 runs 12 residues. The V end lost 6 bases, the J end lost 2 bases, and 10 bases lay between the germline ends. Germline lookup yields CDR1 DFQATT and CDR2 SNEGSKA (reference sequence).

This clonotype ranks as medium-sized (0.01 to 0.1%). This chain joins TRBV19 and TRBJ2-5; D uncertain. Trimming shortened V by 3 bases and J by 5 bases, and 4 bases separated the two germline ends. The CDR3 length is 11 residues. The germline V gene encodes CDR1 LNHDA and CDR2 SQIVND (reference sequence). The CDR3 protein is CASSMGETQYF. CDR3 DNA sequence: TGTGCCAGTAGTATGGGGGAGACCCAGTACTTC.

This chain joins TRBV12-3 or TRBV12-4 and TRBJ1-1; TRBD1 matches 7 bases. V gave up 6 bases and J gave up 0 bases; unmatched junction bases: 16. The CDR3 consists of 18 residues. DNA for the CDR3: TGTGCCAGCAGCCAACAAGGCAGGGGGGTAGCAGTGAACACTGAAGCTTTCTTT. Its translation is CASSQQGRGVAVNTEAFF.

The chain recombines TRBV7-2 with TRBJ1-3; 9 bases are a match to TRBD1. There are 15 residues in the CDR3. Germline CDR1 reads SGHTA; CDR2 reads FQGNSA. Trimming at V came to 3 bases and at J to 3 bases, leaving 3 bases not matched to a gene. Written as DNA, the CDR3 is TGTGCCAGCAGCTTTACAGGGGGCAATGGAAACACCATATATTTT. This translates into CASSFTGGNGNTIYF.

In this sample, this clonotype turned up a few times. CDR3 sequence: CASSEGGSLNTEAFF. CDR3 DNA: TGTGCCAGCAGTGAAGGAGGCAGTTTGAACACTGAAGCTTTCTTT. This chain links TRBV6-1 with TRBJ1-1; D remains unclear. The CDR3 sequence is 15 residues long. The V and J ends lost 1 base and 0 bases respectively, with 9 bases between them. Germline loops: CDR1 MNHNS, CDR2 SASEGT.

The rearrangement links TRBV4-3 to TRBJ2-7; possibly TRBD1 or TRBD2 for D (5 bases each). CDR3 length: 15 residues. Germline CDR1 and CDR2: LGHNA and YSLEER. The germline V and J ends were trimmed by 3 bases and 2 bases, with 14 bases remaining between them. The CDR3 nucleotides are TGCGCCAGCAGCCAGGACCGAACGGGGCCCTACGAGCAGTACTTC. It translates to CASSQDRTGPYEQYF.

The chain joins TRBV6-2 or TRBV6-3 to TRBJ2-1, with D perhaps matching TRBD2 (7 bases). The CDR3 is 15 residues long. Germline V gene data show CDR1 as MNHEY and CDR2 as SVGEGT. Trimming stripped 11 bases from V and 7 bases from J, with 24 bases between. The DNA for the CDR3 is TGTGCCGTAACCTCCGTGGCTAGCGGACAGAATGAGCAGTTCTTC. It yields the protein CAVTSVASGQNEQFF.

Concerning this clonotype itself: A much larger clone lies a single base off, so this may be a read error. The genes are TRBV7-3 and TRBJ2-5, with 8 bases that match TRBD1. The germline V gene encodes CDR1 SGHTA and CDR2 FQGTGA. The CDR3 extends over 15 amino acids. CDR3 DNA: TGTGCCGGCAGCGCGGGACAGGTAAAGCAAGAGACCCAGTACTTC. Its protein product is CAGSAGQVKQETQYF.

The chain uses TRBV4-1 and TRBJ2-5; D unresolved. This CDR3 region has 14 residues. V lost 1 base, J lost 1 base, and 7 bases lay in between. Germline V gives CDR1 MGHRA, CDR2 YSYEKL. In DNA, the CDR3 is TGCGCCAGCAGCCAAGTGGCAGCCCAAGAGACCCAGTACTTC. Protein sequence: CASSQVAAQETQYF.

This clonotype has more than one count but fewer than ten. CDR3 in amino acids: CASRRDTQPHGYTF. Written as DNA, the CDR3 is TGTGCCAGCCGACGGGACACCCAACCCCATGGCTACACCTTC. The chain uses TRBV2 and TRBJ1-2, with TRBD1 as a possible D gene (6 bases). The ends were cut back, 8 bases at V and 6 bases at J, with 19 bases in the middle. CDR3 length equals 14 residues. Germline V gene sequence: CDR1 SNHLY, CDR2 FYNNEI.

To note about this clonotype: A read error may explain this, as a much larger clone is one base away. V gene TRBV20-1 combines with J gene TRBJ2-1; tentative D call: TRBD1 (5 bases). Trimming removed 0 bases from V and 6 bases from J, with 15 bases in between. The CDR3 consists of 15 residues. Germline V lookup: CDR1 DFQATT, CDR2 SNEGSKA (reference sequence). CDR3 protein: CSARDHWQGPNEQFF. Here the CDR3 DNA reads TGCAGTGCTAGAGATCATTGGCAGGGCCCCAATGAGCAGTTCTTC.

By sample fraction, this clonotype is medium-sized. The junction departs from the called germline gene at one end, perhaps through a read error. The V call is TRBV20-1, the J call TRBJ1-2; 7 positions match TRBD1. Germline CDR1 DFQATT, CDR2 SNEGSKA (reference sequence). The CDR3 runs to 11 residues. DNA for the CDR3: TGCAGTGCTCTCCGGGACAGATATTCCCTCTTC. Encoded protein: CSALRDRYSLF.

By frequency in the sample, this clonotype is medium-sized. The chain uses TRBV7-3 and TRBJ2-1; 13 nucleotides match TRBD2. The ends lost 4 bases at V and 7 bases at J; junction bases unmatched: 4. CDR1 and CDR2 (germline): SGHTA, FQGTGA. The CDR3 sequence is 15 residues long. The CDR3 loop is CASSSRGLAGNEQFF. CDR3 in DNA: TGTGCCAGCAGCTCGCGGGGACTAGCGGGGAATGAGCAGTTCTTC.

This clonotype came up once. This chain uses TRBV9 with TRBJ2-7, with D perhaps TRBD1 (6 bases). V was clipped by 0 bases and J by 3 bases, with 13 bases between them. In germline, CDR1 is SGDLS, CDR2 YYNGEE. The CDR3 runs to 15 residues. The CDR3 is CASSVGPGVYYEQYF. The CDR3 bases are TGTGCCAGCAGCGTAGGCCCAGGGGTTTACTACGAGCAGTACTTC. Full variable domain (remainder filled in from reference TRBV9 and TRBJ2-7): DSGVTQTPKHLITATGQRVTLRCSPRSGDLSVYWYQQSLDQGLQFLIQYYNGEERAKGNILERFSAQQFPDLHSELNLSSLELGDSALYFCASSVGPGVYYEQYFGPGTRLTVT.